A single sample is the source of the 27 T cell receptor beta chains below, sequenced in a study of CD8+CD57+ T cells in acquired aplastic anemia. Researchers used genomic DNA as the template to profile TCR beta VDJ and CDR3. Each CDR3 protein is one row after TCRdb ran MiXCR on the reads. The repertoire has some 180,000 distinct CDR3 sequences, approximately 49% of them found once; the top ten carry approximately 2.9%. The sequenced material came from sorted CD4+, CD8+, or CD8+CD57+ T cells (not recorded which) from PBMCs. Receptors were obtained from a human donor in good health.

This chain uses TRBV5-4 with TRBJ1-6, with a tentative D call TRBD1 (5 bases). CDR1 is SGHNT and CDR2 is YYREEE in the germline V gene (reference sequence). Deletions cut 2 bases from V and 6 bases from J, with 12 bases between. The CDR3 is 15 residues long. The CDR3 bases are TGTGCCAGCAGCTTCCTATCGGGGGTTAATTCACCCCTCCACTTT. This sequence encodes CASSFLSGVNSPLHF.

This clonotype showed up many times. The chain is built from TRBV24-1 and TRBJ2-2; 13 bases match TRBD2. This CDR3 has 19 residues. V trimming: 5 bases; J trimming: 5 bases; junction bases outside the gene matches: 13. Germline assignment: CDR1 KGHDR and CDR2 SFDVKD. The CDR3 DNA follows: TGTGCCACCAGTGGGGGGCTGGGACTAGCGGGAACTCAAACCGGGGAGCTGTTTTTT. Encoded protein: CATSGGLGLAGTQTGELFF.

This clonotype occurred a few times. The chain couples TRBV11-3 to TRBJ1-6, with TRBD1 identical over 7 bases. This CDR3 has 15 amino acids. V was pared by 4 bases and J by 7 bases, with 7 bases of the junction left unmatched. Germline CDR1 reads SGHNT; CDR2 reads YENEEA. The CDR3 sequence: CASSSWGQPNSPLHF. The CDR3 DNA follows: TGTGCCAGCAGCTCGTGGGGACAGCCAAATTCACCCCTCCACTTT.

About this clonotype itself: A much bigger clone sits one base away, suggesting this may be a read error. J is TRBJ1-2 and V is TRBV12-3 or TRBV12-4; no definite D call. This CDR3 contains 14 residues. CDR3 residues: CVSSLGEGGLGYTF. CDR3 nucleotides: TGTGTCAGCAGTTTAGGAGAGGGTGGTCTCGGCTACACCTTC.

This rearrangement joins TRBV9 to TRBJ2-1; D is ambiguous. CDR3 length: 15 amino acids. Trimming shortened V by 4 bases and J by 0 bases, and 11 bases separated the two germline ends. Per germline, CDR1 SGDLS and CDR2 YYNGEE. CDR3 region: CASSIAGSSYNEQFF. CDR3 coding DNA: TGTGCCAGCAGCATCGCAGGAAGCTCCTACAATGAGCAGTTCTTC.

In its sample, this clonotype was seen many times. This chain uses TRBV19 with TRBJ2-2; unclear D gene. The V gene lost 3 bases and the J gene lost 6 bases, with 8 bases spanning the gap. This CDR3 spans 13 amino acids. The V gene's germline CDR1 is LNHDA and CDR2 SQIVND (reference sequence). The CDR3, as DNA: TGTGCCAGTAGTATTAAGGTCCCCGGGGAGCTGTTTTTT. Its translation is CASSIKVPGELFF. The full variable domain, its missing parts supplied by reference TRBV19 and TRBJ2-2, is DGGITQSPKYLFRKEGQNVTLSCEQNLNHDAMYWYRQDPGQGLRLIYYSQIVNDFQKGDIAEGYSVSREKKESFPLTVTSAQKNPTAFYLCASSIKVPGELFFGEGSRLTVL.

J is TRBJ2-3 and V is TRBV19; D call uncertain. CDR3 length: 15 amino acids. The germline V gene encodes CDR1 LNHDA and CDR2 SQIVND (reference sequence). Trimming removed 7 bases from V and 6 bases from J, with 20 bases in between. The CDR3 DNA sequence: TGTGCCAGTACCCGTGCCCTTTCCCTAGTGGATACGCAGTATTTT. Its translation is CASTRALSLVDTQYF. The full variable domain, with the rest looked up from reference TRBV19 and TRBJ2-3, is DGGITQSPKYLFRKEGQNVTLSCEQNLNHDAMYWYRQDPGQGLRLIYYSQIVNDFQKGDIAEGYSVSREKKESFPLTVTSAQKNPTAFYLCASTRALSLVDTQYFGPGTRLTVL.

This rearrangement joins TRBV7-6 to TRBJ2-5; D might be TRBD1 or TRBD2, each matching 5 bases. With 5 bases removed from V and 5 bases from J, the gap between germline ends came to 15 bases. CDR3 size: 14 residues. Germline V gene data show CDR1 as SGHVS and CDR2 as FNYEAQ. The CDR3 sequence: CASSPTGHGETQYF. CDR3 bases: TGTGCCAGCAGCCCTACGGGGCACGGGGAGACCCAGTACTTC.

DNA for the CDR3: TGTGCCACCAGTGGAGACACCTACGAGCAGTACTTC. Protein product: CATSGDTYEQYF. The chain recombines TRBV24-1 with TRBJ2-7; D is undetermined. Germline V gene data show CDR1 as KGHDR and CDR2 as SFDVKD. Trimming removed 5 bases from V and 2 bases from J, with 6 bases in between. This CDR3 spans 12 amino acids.

A few counts support this clonotype. The DNA of the CDR3 is TGTGCCACCAGTGATCAGGGGGCCTATGGCTACACCTTC. It yields the protein CATSDQGAYGYTF. This chain uses TRBV24-1 with TRBJ1-2, with 8 bases fitting TRBD1. The CDR3 consists of 13 residues. The ends lost 3 bases at V and 4 bases at J; junction bases unmatched: 0. Germline V gene data show CDR1 as KGHDR and CDR2 as SFDVKD.

There are many counts of this clonotype. The gene calls are TRBV7-3 and TRBJ2-1; tentatively, D is TRBD2 (6 bases). The ends were cut back, 5 bases at V and 4 bases at J, with 9 bases in the middle. The V gene's germline CDR1 is SGHTA and CDR2 FQGTGA. There are 13 residues in the CDR3. The CDR3 sequence: CASSIGSYNEQFF. CDR3 coding DNA: TGTGCCAGCAGCATCGGGAGTTACAATGAGCAGTTCTTC.

The chain recombines TRBV15 with TRBJ2-2, with D hard to call. The CDR3 has 13 amino acids. Looked up from germline, CDR1 is LNHNV and CDR2 is YYDKDF (reference sequence). V lost 1 base and J lost 5, with 5 bases in between. The CDR3 here is CATSRGVTGELFF. The CDR3 DNA sequence: TGTGCCACCAGCAGAGGCGTAACCGGGGAGCTGTTTTTT. Filled out from reference TRBV15 and TRBJ2-2, the complete variable domain reads DAMVIQNPRYQVTQFGKPVTLSCSQTLNHNVMYWYQQKSSQAPKLLFHYYDKDFNNEADTPDNFQSRRPNTSFCFLDIRSPGLGDTAMYLCATSRGVTGELFFGEGSRLTVL.

This clonotype was picked up many times. This chain joins TRBV20-1 and TRBJ2-3, with 7 bases that match TRBD2. There are 16 residues in the CDR3. Unmatched junction bases numbered 11, after V lost 3 bases and J lost 2 bases. Germline V gene sequence: CDR1 DFQATT, CDR2 SNEGSKA (reference sequence). The CDR3 DNA reads as TGCAGTGCTAGCGGGTCGGCTAGCGGAATCACAGATACGCAGTATTTT. This gives the protein CSASGSASGITDTQYF.

This clonotype was seen at least ten times. The rearrangement links TRBV20-1 to TRBJ1-2; 12 nucleotides align to TRBD1. This CDR3 has 16 residues. Losses at the gene ends were 3 bases for V and 2 bases for J; bases not matched to a gene: 7. Germline values: CDR1 DFQATT, CDR2 SNEGSKA (reference sequence). The CDR3 nucleotides read TGCAGTGCTAGCAAGGGACAGGGGGCTGGGAACTATGGCTACACCTTC. Its protein product is CSASKGQGAGNYGYTF.

This clonotype was found a few times. The V gene is TRBV25-1, the J gene TRBJ2-1; D possibly corresponds to TRBD1 (6 bases). Trimming pared 2 bases from V and 5 bases from J, leaving 13 bases between. The germline V gene has CDR1 MGHDK and CDR2 SYGVNS. This CDR3 has 15 amino acids. The chain's CDR3 is CASSEGGAGDNEQFF. CDR3 nucleotides: TGTGCCAGCAGTGAAGGGGGAGCAGGGGACAATGAGCAGTTCTTC. Full variable domain (rest looked up from reference TRBV25-1 and TRBJ2-1): EADIYQTPRYLVIGTGKKITLECSQTMGHDKMYWYQQDPGMELHLIHYSYGVNSTEKGDLSSESTVSRIRTEHFPLTLESARPSHTSQYLCASSEGGAGDNEQFFGPGTRLTVL.

This clonotype was found many times. V is TRBV5-1 and J is TRBJ1-2; D remains ambiguous. The CDR3 has 15 residues. Trimming left V 4 bases short and J 2 bases short, with 15 bases between. CDR1 is SGHRS and CDR2 is YFSETQ in the germline V gene. The CDR3 is CASSPIRPGNYGYTF. CDR3 nucleotide sequence: TGCGCCAGCAGCCCTATACGCCCGGGAAACTATGGCTACACCTTC.

The sample holds one count of this clonotype. The CDR3 DNA follows: TGTGCCAGCAGCCCGGAGGGTAACGATGAGCAGTTCTTC. It translates to CASSPEGNDEQFF. The chain employs TRBV19 and TRBJ2-1; maybe TRBD2 (6 bases). The CDR3 is 13 residues long. Trimming took off 9 bases at V and 8 bases at J, with 17 bases between the two ends. Germline V lookup: CDR1 LNHDA, CDR2 SQIVND (reference sequence).

This clonotype was recorded once. This chain links TRBV10-3 with TRBJ2-1, with 9 bases that match TRBD2. V lost 9 bases and J lost 4; bases outside the gene matches: 4. Germline values: CDR1 ENHRY, CDR2 SYGVKD. CDR3 length: 13 residues. The CDR3 nucleotides are TGTGCCATTAGCGGGGGAACTTACAATGAGCAGTTCTTC. It codes for CAISGGTYNEQFF.

This clonotype was recorded many times. This chain connects TRBV12-5 to TRBJ2-1, with D unresolved. The germline V gene encodes CDR1 LGHNT and CDR2 FRNRAP. V was clipped by 6 bases and J by 2 bases, with 14 bases between them. The CDR3 has 15 residues. CDR3 sequence reads: CASGIGAATYNEQFF. The CDR3, as DNA: TGTGCTAGTGGCATCGGCGCGGCCACCTACAATGAGCAGTTCTTC.

This clonotype was detected only a few times. The rearrangement joins TRBV10-1 to TRBJ1-6, with D unresolved. Per germline, CDR1 WNHNN and CDR2 SYGVQD (reference sequence). The germline V and J ends were trimmed by 3 bases and 8 bases, with 5 bases remaining between them. This CDR3 spans 12 amino acids. This chain's CDR3 is CASSDAYSPLHF. The CDR3 DNA reads as TGCGCCAGCAGTGACGCGTATTCACCCCTCCACTTT.

This clonotype appeared a single time. The chain couples TRBV3-1 to TRBJ2-7; 10 bases map to TRBD1. J gave up 2 bases and V 2 bases, and 3 bases lay outside the gene matches. The CDR3 spans 15 residues. CDR1 is LGHDT, CDR2 YNNKEL, per germline (reference sequence). In DNA, the CDR3 is TGTGCCAGCAGCCAAAATGACAGGGGGCCCTACGAGCAGTACTTC. This sequence encodes CASSQNDRGPYEQYF.

This clonotype has just a few counts. J is TRBJ2-7 and V is TRBV27; the D call may be TRBD1 or TRBD2 (5 bases each). The length of the CDR3 is 14 residues. V was clipped by 5 bases and J by 4 bases, with 15 bases between them. Germline V gene data show CDR1 as MNHEY and CDR2 as SMNVEV (reference sequence). This CDR3 reads CASSALWDAYEQYF. As DNA, the CDR3 is TGTGCCAGCAGTGCCCTCTGGGACGCATACGAGCAGTACTTC.

The J gene is TRBJ2-7, the V gene TRBV20-1; D may be TRBD2 (6 bases). Germline assignment: CDR1 DFQATT and CDR2 SNEGSKA (reference sequence). V was pared by 6 bases and J by 7 bases, with 16 bases between. This CDR3 is 12 amino acids long. The chain's CDR3 is CSARPGRGEQYF. Written as DNA, the CDR3 is TGCAGTGCACGACCCGGGAGAGGGGAGCAGTACTTC.

There are many counts of this clonotype. The V and J genes are TRBV7-8 and TRBJ2-1; D is possibly TRBD1 (5 bases). V was clipped by 5 bases and J by 9 bases, with 14 bases between them. Germline loops: CDR1 SGHVS, CDR2 FQNEAQ. The CDR3 has 13 residues. DNA of the CDR3: TGTGCCAGCAGCAGAAGGGGTTTGAGTGAGCAGTTCTTC. Translating gives CASSRRGLSEQFF.

This clonotype was found many times. The rearrangement uses TRBV6-2 or TRBV6-3 and TRBJ2-3; 11 nucleotides agree with TRBD2. The CDR3 covers 17 residues. Germline-derived CDR1 and CDR2 are MNHEY and SVGEGT. With 5 bases clipped from V and 3 bases from J, the junction kept 10 bases outside the gene matches. The CDR3, as DNA: TGTGCCAGCAGTCCCACTAAGACTAGCGGGACAACAGATACGCAGTATTTT. Translating it yields CASSPTKTSGTTDTQYF.

This clonotype was counted a single time. The V gene is TRBV2, the J gene TRBJ1-2, with D maybe TRBD1 (5 bases). The germline CDR1 and CDR2 sequences are SNHLY and FYNNEI. V was clipped by 10 bases and J by 4 bases, with 22 bases between them. The CDR3 is 15 residues long. CDR3 in amino acids: CAILRDPTRGYGYTF. The CDR3 DNA reads TGTGCCATCCTCCGAGACCCAACGAGGGGCTATGGCTACACCTTC.

The V gene is TRBV7-8, the J gene TRBJ2-5; 8 bases line up with TRBD2. Germline CDR1 reads SGHVS; CDR2 reads FQNEAQ. This CDR3 is 16 amino acids long. The trim removed 2 bases at V and 1 base at J, leaving 6 bases unmatched. The CDR3 loop is CASSLFGGELQETQYF. For the CDR3, the DNA is TGTGCCAGCAGCTTATTCGGGGGGGAACTCCAAGAGACCCAGTACTTC.